This entry lists 4 T cell receptor beta chains sequenced from one sample in a study of cytomegalovirus exposure and HLA in healthy donors. The study ran its PCR with 60 Vbeta and 13 Jbeta primers. Data came from immunoSEQ multiplex PCR; TCRdb stores just in-frame clones and leaves some out. The sample lists around 76,000 clones; around two thirds were seen once. Material for sequencing was PBMCs. These TCRs come from a woman aged 50 to 65 in good health and CMV-seropositive.

This chain links TRBV7-2 with TRBJ2-7, with D perhaps TRBD1 (6 bases). CDR1 and CDR2 from the germline V gene are SGHTA and FQGNSA. There are 14 residues in the CDR3. Trimming left V 0 bases short and J 2 bases short, with 8 bases between. The CDR3 loop is CASSLAQGTYEQYF. The CDR3 DNA reads as TGTGCCAGCAGCTTAGCGCAGGGGACCTACGAGCAGTACTTC.

The chain joins TRBV11-2 to TRBJ2-3, with D unresolved. V was cut by 5 bases and J by 1 base, with 13 bases left in between. The CDR3 extends over 15 amino acids. Germline V gene sequence: CDR1 SGHAT, CDR2 FQNNGV. The CDR3 DNA follows: TGTGCCAGCAGCACCTTAGCACATGGCACAGATACGCAGTATTTT. Translating gives CASSTLAHGTDTQYF.

The DNA of the CDR3 is TGTGCCAGCAGTGAGCGAGGGGGGAACACTGAAGCTTTCTTT. Amino acid sequence: CASSERGGNTEAFF. The V and J genes are TRBV6-1 and TRBJ1-1, with D perhaps matching TRBD1 (6 bases). V lost 3 bases and J lost 1, with 9 bases in between. The germline gives CDR1 MNHNS, CDR2 SASEGT. The CDR3 has 14 residues.

J is TRBJ2-7 and V is TRBV7-8; tentative D call: TRBD2 (5 bases). The ends were cut back, 5 bases at V and 6 bases at J, with 8 bases in the middle. The length of the CDR3 is 11 residues. Germline V gene data show CDR1 as SGHVS and CDR2 as FQNEAQ. CDR3 DNA: TGTGCCAGCAGCCAAGGGAGCGAGCAGTACTTC. This encodes CASSQGSEQYF.